This T cell receptor (beta chain) came from a study of CD8+ T cells in alopecia areata. Whole-study results and caveats: Unlike in mice, where it was clearer, TCR sharing across patients was less clear, possibly HLA-related. More clonal than normal scalp was lesional scalp, particularly alopecia totalis/universalis.

It was cDNA, reverse transcribed from extracted RNA, that served as the sequencing template. Some clones are missing from TCRdb's copy, which holds only in-frame ones; the method was immunoSEQ multiplex PCR. The sample lists over 90,000 clones, about 60% occurring once. As for this clone: What it binds is unknown.

Sequencing input: CD4+ T cells sorted from blood. The receptor comes from a human donor in good health.

CDR3 DNA sequence: TGTGCCTGGAGTGACGACCGAACCTACGAGCAGTACTTC. Translating gives CAWSDDRTYEQYF. This chain uses TRBV30 with TRBJ2-7; D remains ambiguous. Germline V gives CDR1 GTSNPN, CDR2 SVGIG (reference sequence). The V end was cut by 1 base, the J end by 2 bases, with 9 bases between. The CDR3 covers 13 residues.